One sample yielded the 32 T cell receptor beta chains listed below, sequenced in a study of vaccination effects on CD4 cells after COVID-19. Their antigens are not known. Using viral peptide pools, the ViraFEST assay grew out antigen-specific CD4+ T cells prior to sequencing. Subsequent to a culture period of around 10 days, CD4+ T cells were isolated. PCR confirmed that the person was infected with SARS-CoV-2 between March and December 2020. Sequenced by immunoSEQ multiplex PCR; TCRdb stores in-frame clones only, minus some. The table lists about 20,000 clones, approximately 74% of them singletons. Sequences were derived from CD4+ T cells from PBMCs cultured with SARS-CoV-2 spike peptides, sampled before COVID-19 vaccination. The receptors were gathered from a human donor who had a prior SARS-CoV-2 infection.

The gene calls are TRBV6-2 or TRBV6-3 and TRBJ1-5, with TRBD1 matching over 9 bases. CDR3 length: 16 residues. Per germline, CDR1 MNHEY and CDR2 SVGEGT. The trim removed 4 bases at V and 0 bases at J, leaving 4 bases unmatched. The CDR3 protein is CASSFGTGISNQPQHF. DNA of the CDR3: TGTGCCAGCAGTTTTGGGACAGGGATTAGCAATCAGCCCCAGCATTTT.

The chain couples TRBV11-1 to TRBJ2-3; a possible D gene is TRBD1 (6 bases). This CDR3 contains 14 residues. The germline gives CDR1 SGHAT, CDR2 FQDESV (reference sequence). V was trimmed by 4 bases and J by 0 bases, leaving 8 bases between them. CDR3 sequence reads: CASSSQGSTDTQYF. CDR3 DNA sequence: TGTGCCAGCAGCTCACAGGGAAGCACAGATACGCAGTATTTT.

The J gene is TRBJ2-5, the V gene TRBV5-1, with 11 nucleotides matching TRBD2. The V segment lost 0 bases and the J segment 2 bases; nucleotides outside the gene matches: 0. The germline gives CDR1 SGHRS, CDR2 YFSETQ. This CDR3 region has 15 residues. The CDR3, as DNA: TGCGCCAGCAGCTTGGGACTAGCGGGGCAAGAGACCCAGTACTTC. It is translated as CASSLGLAGQETQYF. Complete variable domain (other parts from reference TRBV5-1 and TRBJ2-5): KAGVTQTPRYLIKTRGQQVTLSCSPISGHRSVSWYQQTPGQGLQFLFEYFSETQRNKGNFPGRFSGRQFSNSRSEMNVSTLELGDSALYLCASSLGLAGQETQYFGPGTRLLVL.

This CDR3 is CASSFPGADTQYF. The CDR3, as DNA: TGTGCCAGCAGCTTTCCGGGGGCAGATACGCAGTATTTT. The chain couples TRBV5-4 to TRBJ2-3, with TRBD2 as a possible D gene (6 bases). CDR3 length: 13 residues. V lost 2 bases and J 4 bases, leaving 8 bases between the germline ends. Germline values: CDR1 SGHNT, CDR2 YYREEE (reference sequence).

The rearrangement uses TRBV12-3 or TRBV12-4 and TRBJ2-3; D is unresolved. Between the trimmed V and J ends, which lost 6 bases and 4 bases, there was a span of 11 bases. CDR3 length: 13 amino acids. CDR3 amino acids: CASSLSWSDTQYF. DNA of the CDR3: TGTGCCAGCAGCCTTAGCTGGTCAGATACGCAGTATTTT.

This clone was seen only once. The gene calls are TRBV5-6 and TRBJ2-1, with 13 bases fitting TRBD2. Germline CDR1 reads SGHDT; CDR2 reads YYEEEE. Trimming cost V 0 bases and J 9 bases; bases outside gene matches: 6. The CDR3 is 16 amino acids. The CDR3 DNA reads as TGTGCCAGCAGCTTGGGACTAGCGGGGGGTTGGGTTGAGCAGTTCTTC. As protein: CASSLGLAGGWVEQFF.

This clone was counted only a few times. The V and J genes are TRBV28 and TRBJ2-1; D remains ambiguous. V was shortened by 3 bases and J by 6 bases, with 6 bases between the two germline ends. Germline CDR1 MDHEN, CDR2 SYDVKM. There are 12 residues in the CDR3. The CDR3 protein is CASSFHSNEQFF. DNA for the CDR3: TGTGCCAGCAGTTTTCATTCCAATGAGCAGTTCTTC.

To note about this clone: One end of the junction does not line up with germline, which may come from a read error. The gene calls are TRBV7-7 and TRBJ2-5; 8 nucleotides agree with TRBD2. Germline V gene data show CDR1 as SSHAT and CDR2 as FNYEAQ (reference sequence). The CDR3 contains 15 residues. The CDR3 here is CASSLRGGNQETQYF. The CDR3 DNA is TGTGCTAGCAGCTTACGCGGGGGGAACCAAGAGACCCAGTACTTC.

The chain employs TRBV7-2 and TRBJ2-3; D unresolved. Germline-derived CDR1 and CDR2 are SGHTA and FQGNSA. The CDR3 contains 17 residues. Trimming left V 2 bases short and J 1 base short, with 16 bases between. The CDR3: CASSLLPNGLGTDTQYF. The CDR3 coding sequence is TGTGCCAGCAGCTTACTCCCTAACGGTTTGGGCACAGATACGCAGTATTTT.

This clone was detected only a few times. The rearrangement links TRBV18 to TRBJ1-5; no firm D call. The CDR3 contains 13 residues. V lost 6 bases and J lost 5, with 11 bases in between. CDR1 is KGHSH, CDR2 LQKENI, per germline. The CDR3 here is CASSPMKYQPQHF. The CDR3 region has the DNA TGTGCCAGCTCTCCAATGAAGTATCAGCCCCAGCATTTT.

J is TRBJ1-2 and V is TRBV7-9; 11 nucleotides agree with TRBD1. The CDR3 is 15 amino acids. The V gene end was trimmed by 6 bases and the J gene end by 6 bases; junction bases not matched to a gene: 9. Germline V gives CDR1 SEHNR, CDR2 FQNEAQ (reference sequence). As DNA, the CDR3 is TGTGCCAGCAGTTATCATGGACAGGGGGCGCATGGCTACACCTTC. It specifies CASSYHGQGAHGYTF. Filled out from reference TRBV7-9 and TRBJ1-2, the complete variable domain reads DTGVSQNPRHKITKRGQNVTFRCDPISEHNRLYWYRQTLGQGPEFLTYFQNEAQLEKSRLLSDRFSAERPKGSFSTLEIQRTEQGDSAMYLCASSYHGQGAHGYTFGSGTRLTVV.

This chain uses TRBV10-3 with TRBJ2-7; perhaps D is TRBD1 or TRBD2 (5 bases each). Per germline, CDR1 ENHRY and CDR2 SYGVKD. CDR3 length equals 16 residues. Trimming removed 7 bases from V and 5 bases from J, with 24 bases in between. CDR3: CAIMGRAGFGPDEQYF. The CDR3 nucleotides read TGTGCCATCATGGGCAGGGCGGGTTTCGGCCCAGACGAGCAGTACTTC.

The chain joins TRBV7-9 to TRBJ2-2, with D hard to call. Trimming removed 3 bases at V and 0 bases at J, with 11 bases between. The CDR3 runs to 16 residues. CDR1 and CDR2 from the germline V gene are SEHNR and FQNEAQ (reference sequence). In DNA form, the CDR3 reads TGTGCCAGCAGCTTTGCCGTTTCCCCGAACACCGGGGAGCTGTTTTTT. Encoded protein: CASSFAVSPNTGELFF.

The genes are TRBV12-5 and TRBJ2-1, with TRBD2 identical over 10 bases. With 5 bases clipped from V and 0 bases from J, the junction kept 7 bases outside the gene matches. This CDR3 comprises 17 residues. Germline CDR1 is LGHNT and CDR2 is FRNRAP. The CDR3 here is CASGPRSGGASYNEQFF. DNA for the CDR3: TGTGCTAGTGGTCCCCGGAGCGGGGGGGCCTCCTACAATGAGCAGTTCTTC.

The rearrangement joins TRBV5-4 to TRBJ2-3, with TRBD2 matching 10 bases. The germline V gene has CDR1 SGHNT and CDR2 YYREEE (reference sequence). This CDR3 region has 16 residues. With 5 bases clipped from V and 6 bases from J, the junction kept 12 bases outside the gene matches. This chain's CDR3 is CASRQSSGSGVDTQYF. CDR3 DNA sequence: TGTGCCAGCAGACAGTCTAGCGGGAGTGGTGTGGATACGCAGTATTTT.

This clone has only one observation. The rearrangement joins TRBV6-5 to TRBJ2-7; 8 bases align to TRBD1. Per germline, CDR1 MNHEY and CDR2 SVGAGI. Trimming at V came to 2 bases and at J to 2 bases, leaving 5 bases not matched to a gene. CDR3 length: 15 amino acids. DNA of the CDR3: TGTGCCAGCAGTTACACAGGGGGGCCTACCTACGAGCAGTACTTC. Translation: CASSYTGGPTYEQYF.

V gene TRBV7-2 combines with J gene TRBJ1-1; D is uncertain. Germline assignment: CDR1 SGHTA and CDR2 FQGNSA. This CDR3 contains 13 residues. Trimming took 5 bases from V and 1 from J, leaving 8 bases between them. DNA for the CDR3: TGTGCCAGCAGCGCGGACCGGAACACTGAAGCTTTCTTT. Translated: CASSADRNTEAFF.

There are a few counts of this clone. The chain recombines TRBV5-5 with TRBJ2-5; D unclear. This CDR3 has 13 amino acids. V was clipped by 0 bases and J by 8 bases, with 11 bases between them. Germline V gene data show CDR1 as SGHKS and CDR2 as YYEKEE (reference sequence). The CDR3 coding sequence is TGTGCCAGCAGCTTGGGTTTTAGGGAAACCCAGTACTTC. Protein sequence: CASSLGFRETQYF.

Only a few counts were recorded for this clone. This chain joins TRBV7-9 and TRBJ2-5, with TRBD1 identical over 9 bases. Looked up from germline, CDR1 is SEHNR and CDR2 is FQNEAQ (reference sequence). CDR3 length: 13 amino acids. The trim removed 5 bases at V and 3 bases at J, leaving 1 base unmatched. The CDR3 nucleotides read TGTGCCAGCAGCCGGACAGGGGAAGAGACCCAGTACTTC. Its protein is CASSRTGEETQYF.

The chain links TRBV5-4 to TRBJ1-1; 11 bases are a match to TRBD1. Germline CDR1 SGHNT, CDR2 YYREEE (reference sequence). V trimming: 2 bases; J trimming: 4 bases; junction bases outside the gene matches: 4. This CDR3 region has 15 residues. CDR3 sequence: CASSFPGTGGTEAFF. Written as DNA, the CDR3 is TGTGCCAGCAGCTTCCCCGGGACAGGGGGCACTGAAGCTTTCTTT.

This rearrangement joins TRBV3-1 (or the pseudogene TRBV3-2) to TRBJ2-7; TRBD1 matches 9 bases. CDR3 length: 16 amino acids. Germline CDR1 reads LGHDT; CDR2 reads YNNKEL (reference sequence). J gave up 7 bases and V 4 bases, and 14 bases lay outside the gene matches. The CDR3 DNA follows: TGTGCCAGCAGCCCTACAGGGGGCCAGTGGTCGGGGGAGCAGTACTTC. It is translated as CASSPTGGQWSGEQYF.

The V call is TRBV2, the J call TRBJ1-3, with D possibly being TRBD1 (5 bases). V lost 9 bases and J lost 0, with 15 bases in between. CDR1 is SNHLY and CDR2 is FYNNEI in the germline V gene. The CDR3 is made up of 15 amino acids. The DNA of the CDR3 is TGTGCCAGTAAACCGGGACGGGGCTCTGGAAACACCATATATTTT. Amino acid sequence: CASKPGRGSGNTIYF.

V and J are TRBV7-8 and TRBJ2-1; 11 bases match TRBD2. Germline V lookup: CDR1 SGHVS, CDR2 FQNEAQ. The CDR3 has 15 amino acids. V lost 5 bases to trimming and J lost 9 bases; unmatched junction nucleotides: 9. In DNA form, the CDR3 reads TGTGCCAGCAGCACTGGACTAGCGGGTTCGGGTGAGCAGTTCTTC. This translates into CASSTGLAGSGEQFF.

This clone was observed once. The chain combines TRBV6-5 with TRBJ2-2; perhaps TRBD1 as D (5 bases). CDR1 is MNHEY and CDR2 is SVGAGI in the germline V gene. The CDR3 loop spans 14 amino acids. V lost 6 bases and J 4 bases, leaving 12 bases between the germline ends. In nucleotides, the CDR3 is TGTGCCAGCAGCAGTCAGCAGGGCACCGGGGAGCTGTTTTTT. Its protein product is CASSSQQGTGELFF.

The rearrangement uses TRBV19 and TRBJ1-3, with D unresolved. Trimming removed 7 bases at V and 1 base at J, with 14 bases between. The CDR3 runs 15 residues. Germline CDR1 and CDR2: LNHDA and SQIVND (reference sequence). The CDR3 region has the DNA TGTGCCAGTACCGTATCCGCCTTTTCTGGAAACACCATATATTTT. As protein: CASTVSAFSGNTIYF.

This clone was detected a few times. The CDR3 reads CASSVRTRETQYF. Here the CDR3 DNA reads TGTGCCAGCAGTGTTCGGACTAGGGAGACCCAGTACTTC. The J gene is TRBJ2-5, the V gene TRBV2, with 7 bases that match TRBD2. Trimming removed 4 bases from V and 5 bases from J; junction bases left unmatched: 4. Germline V gene sequence: CDR1 SNHLY, CDR2 FYNNEI. The CDR3 spans 13 residues. Looking up the rest from reference TRBV2 and TRBJ2-5 gives the full variable domain: EPEVTQTPSHQVTQMGQEVILRCVPISNHLYFYWYRQILGQKVEFLVSFYNNEISEKSEIFDDQFSVERPDGSNFTLKIRSTKLEDSAMYFCASSVRTRETQYFGPGTRLLVL.

The rearrangement joins TRBV18 to TRBJ2-7; 11 bases are a match to TRBD2. CDR1 and CDR2 from the germline V gene are KGHSH and LQKENI. J gave up 3 bases and V 0 bases, and 1 base lay outside the gene matches. There are 15 residues in the CDR3. The CDR3: CASSPPSGGGYEQYF. CDR3 DNA sequence: TGTGCCAGCTCACCACCTAGCGGGGGGGGCTACGAGCAGTACTTC.

This chain links TRBV7-3 with TRBJ2-2; D call uncertain. Germline V lookup: CDR1 SGHTA, CDR2 FQGTGA. The CDR3 has 14 amino acids. V lost 3 bases and J 5 bases, leaving 10 bases between the germline ends. CDR3 sequence reads: CASSLDAVTGELFF. CDR3 DNA sequence: TGTGCCAGCAGCTTGGACGCGGTAACCGGGGAGCTGTTTTTT.

V is TRBV24-1 and J is TRBJ2-5; the match to TRBD2 covers 8 bases. Germline CDR1 KGHDR, CDR2 SFDVKD. Losses at the gene ends were 4 bases for V and 4 bases for J; bases not matched to a gene: 7. The CDR3 has 15 amino acids. The CDR3 nucleotides read TGTGCCACCAGTGACCCAGCGGGAGAGCCAGAGACCCAGTACTTC. This encodes CATSDPAGEPETQYF.

The J gene is TRBJ1-1, the V gene TRBV25-1; D is undetermined. Looked up from germline, CDR1 is MGHDK and CDR2 is SYGVNS. This CDR3 has 15 amino acids. V was trimmed by 1 base and J by 2 bases, leaving 11 bases between them. The CDR3 region is CASSESGKGNTEAFF. The DNA for the CDR3 is TGTGCCAGCAGTGAATCTGGAAAGGGTAACACTGAAGCTTTCTTT.

V is TRBV14 and J is TRBJ2-7; 8 bases fit TRBD1. The germline V gene encodes CDR1 SGHDN and CDR2 FVKESK. The trim removed 4 bases at V and 5 bases at J, leaving 10 bases unmatched. The length of the CDR3 is 15 residues. The CDR3 sequence is CASSLRTGFLHEQYF. The CDR3 DNA is TGTGCCAGCAGCCTCCGGACAGGGTTTCTCCACGAGCAGTACTTC.

V usage is TRBV27 and J usage is TRBJ1-6, with 7 positions matching TRBD1. CDR1 and CDR2 (germline): MNHEY, SMNVEV (reference sequence). Germline trimming cut 6 bases from V and 4 bases from J; bases unmatched to any gene: 6. This CDR3 has 15 amino acids. CDR3 in amino acids: CASRPNRGYNSPLHF. The CDR3 region has the DNA TGTGCCAGCAGACCCAACAGGGGATATAATTCACCCCTCCACTTT.